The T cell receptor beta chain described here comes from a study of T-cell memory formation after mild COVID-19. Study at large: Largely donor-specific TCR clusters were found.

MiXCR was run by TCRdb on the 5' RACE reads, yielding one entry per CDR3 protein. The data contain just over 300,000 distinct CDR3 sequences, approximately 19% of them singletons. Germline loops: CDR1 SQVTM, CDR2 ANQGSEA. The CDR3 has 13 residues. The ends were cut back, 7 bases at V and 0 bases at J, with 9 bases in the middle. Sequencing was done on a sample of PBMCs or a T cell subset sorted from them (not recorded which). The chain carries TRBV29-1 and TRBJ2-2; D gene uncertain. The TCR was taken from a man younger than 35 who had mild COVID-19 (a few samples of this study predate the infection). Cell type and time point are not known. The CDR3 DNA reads TGCAGCGCTGACAAGGCGAACACCGGGGAGCTGTTTTTT. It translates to CSADKANTGELFF.